These T cell receptor beta chains were read from a single sample in a study of vaccination and CD4 T cells after COVID-19. For these receptors, no antigen is known. MiXCR, run by TCRdb on the PCR reads, gives a single entry per CDR3 protein. The table lists several thousand distinct CDR3 sequences, approximately 30% of them singletons. The sequenced sample was CD4+ T cells from blood, cultured in vitro. The receptors come from a human donor in good health. CDR3s include the opening cysteine and the closing phenylalanine or tryptophan. D genes are given only for firm matches. Size values are once, few and many counts, or a class for expanded clones, and some rows have none.

>TRBD2|TRBV20-1|TRBJ2-3|NA
TGCAGTGCTAGAGTGGGACTAGCGGGGGGCTGGGATACGCAGTATTTT
CSARVGLAGGWDTQYF
>NA|TRBV9|TRBJ1-2|NA
TGTGCCAGCAGCGTAGGGCAGAGCAACTATGGCTACACCTTC
CASSVGQSNYGYTF
>TRBD1|TRBV7-6|TRBJ2-7|NA
TGTGCCAGCAGCTGGACAGGGGGCTACGAGCAGTACTTC
CASSWTGGYEQYF
>NA|TRBV6-2/TRBV6-3|TRBJ2-5|NA
TGTGCCAGCAGTTACGGTTTTGCCCAGTACTTC
CASSYGFAQYF
>TRBD1|TRBV9|TRBJ1-2|NA
TGTGCCAGCAGCGTAGGGGCCTCTGACAGGGGTGGAGGCTACACCTTC
CASSVGASDRGGGYTF
>NA|TRBV18|TRBJ1-3|NA
TGTGCCAGCTCACCACCTGAAGTATCTGGAAACACCATATATTTT
CASSPPEVSGNTIYF
>NA|TRBV7-9|TRBJ1-1|few
TGTGCCAGCAGCTTCTCGACGGACACTGAAGCTTTCTTT
CASSFSTDTEAFF
>NA|TRBV20-1|TRBJ1-3|few
TGCAGTGCTAGACCCCCAGGGGAGAAGGCTGGAAACACCATATATTTT
CSARPPGEKAGNTIYF
>TRBD1|TRBV6-1|TRBJ1-6|few
TGTGCCAGCAGTGAAGTGGTACAGGGGAATTCACCCCTCCACTTT
CASSEVVQGNSPLHF
>NA|TRBV7-3|TRBJ1-1|NA
TGTGCCAGCAGCCCAGAAAGGGGACGGAACACTGAAGCTTTCTTT
CASSPERGRNTEAFF
>TRBD1|TRBV18|TRBJ1-5|once
TGTGCCAGCTCACCAGGGACAGGGGATCAGCCCCAGCATTTT
CASSPGTGDQPQHF
>NA|TRBV7-3|TRBJ2-5|NA
TGTGCCAGCAGCTTAGTACAGCAAGAGACCCAGTACTTC
CASSLVQQETQYF
>TRBD2|TRBV7-2|TRBJ2-2|medium-sized
TGTGCCAGCAGGAGAGCTAGCGGGGGAGGCACCGGGGAGCTGTTTTTT
CASRRASGGGTGELFF
>NA|TRBV29-1|TRBJ1-1|NA
TGCAGCGTTGAAGTAAAGGGGGTAGGAAAGACTGAAGCTTTCTTT
CSVEVKGVGKTEAFF
>NA|TRBV4-1|TRBJ1-5|NA
TGCGCCAGCAGCCAAGAACTTCGGGAGCAGCCCCAGCATTTT
CASSQELREQPQHF
>TRBD1|TRBV7-9|TRBJ1-5|few
TGTGCCAGCAGCGTCTCAGGGGGAATCAGCAATCAGCCCCAGCATTTT
CASSVSGGISNQPQHF
>TRBD2|TRBV12-3/TRBV12-4|TRBJ2-7|NA
TGTGCCAGCAGTTTAGGGACCGGGACTAGCGCTCTCCGGAGAGACTACGAGCAGTACTTC
CASSLGTGTSALRRDYEQYF
>TRBD1|TRBV5-6|TRBJ1-3|NA
TGTGCCAGCAGGGACAGGTCCGGAAACACCATATATTTT
CASRDRSGNTIYF
>NA|TRBV6-1|TRBJ1-1|NA
TGTGCCAGCAGTGAAGTGATAGTGAACACTGAAGCTTTCTTT
CASSEVIVNTEAFF
>NA|TRBV9|TRBJ2-1|NA
TGTGCCAGCAGCGTGAGCAATGAGCAGTTCTTC
CASSVSNEQFF
>NA|TRBV6-1|TRBJ1-5|NA
TGTGCCAGCAGCCCCAAGCCCGGGGGGCCCCAGCATTTT
CASSPKPGGPQHF
>NA|TRBV27|TRBJ1-2|once
TGTGCCAGCAGTTTGGCAGGGTCTTATGGCTACACCTTC
CASSLAGSYGYTF
>NA|TRBV7-2|TRBJ2-3|medium-sized
TGTGCCAGCAGCTTAGCGACTGATACGCAGTATTTT
CASSLATDTQYF
>NA|TRBV6-1|TRBJ1-2|few
TGTGCCAGCAGGAGGGGGGACTACTACACCTTC
CASRRGDYYTF
>TRBD1|TRBV6-5|TRBJ1-5|few
TGTGCCAGCAGTTATACCAGGGGGAATCAGCCCCAGCATTTT
CASSYTRGNQPQHF